A single sample is the source of the 32 T cell receptor beta chains below, sequenced in a study of identical twins. TCRdb re-analysed the 5' RACE reads in MiXCR, keeping a single row per CDR3 protein. The top ten clones hold under 2% of a sample with about 690,000 distinct CDR3 sequences, around 6% of them seen once. The sample comprised naive T cells sorted from blood. These receptors originate from a man between 18 and 35 years old in good health.

This clonotype occurred many times. The chain uses TRBV6-2 or TRBV6-3 and TRBJ2-1; no definite D call. Germline V CDR1 and CDR2: MNHEY, SVGEGT. CDR3 length: 15 amino acids. V shed 6 bases and J shed 0 bases, with 12 bases lying between them. CDR3 bases: TGTGCCAGCAGCCCCCTGCTAAACTCCTACAATGAGCAGTTCTTC. Protein product: CASSPLLNSYNEQFF.

This clonotype has ten or more counts. J is TRBJ2-3 and V is TRBV29-1, with D uncertain. This CDR3 comprises 12 residues. Germline CDR1 SQVTM, CDR2 ANQGSEA. Trimming removed 4 bases at V and 1 base at J, with 6 bases between. CDR3 coding DNA: TGCAGCGTTGTAGTAGGCACAGATACGCAGTATTTT. This encodes CSVVVGTDTQYF.

This clonotype has a handful of counts. The V gene is TRBV12-3 or TRBV12-4, the J gene TRBJ2-5; TRBD2 matches 7 bases. The junction had 17 bases not matched to a gene; V was cut back by 5 bases and J by 5 bases. CDR3 length equals 17 residues. CDR3 amino acids: CASSPPGLGREWETQYF. CDR3 sequence (DNA): TGTGCCAGCAGTCCTCCAGGACTAGGGCGGGAGTGGGAGACCCAGTACTTC.

This clonotype came up many times. The gene calls are TRBV5-5 and TRBJ2-2; D ambiguous. CDR1 and CDR2 from the germline V gene are SGHKS and YYEKEE (reference sequence). With 3 bases removed from V and 1 base from J, the gap between germline ends came to 7 bases. The CDR3 is made up of 14 amino acids. Here the CDR3 DNA reads TGTGCCAGCAGCTCGACTGTGAACACCGGGGAGCTGTTTTTT. It encodes CASSSTVNTGELFF.

The J gene is TRBJ1-4, the V gene TRBV5-6, with a possible D match to TRBD1 (6 bases). Looked up from germline, CDR1 is SGHDT and CDR2 is YYEEEE. The V end was cut by 1 base, the J end by 4 bases, with 8 bases between. The length of the CDR3 is 14 residues. CDR3 DNA: TGTGCCAGCAGCTTGCAGGGGATTAATGAAAAACTGTTTTTT. Translated, it gives CASSLQGINEKLFF.

This clonotype came up many times. The chain uses TRBV10-3 and TRBJ1-1, with D possibly matching TRBD1 (5 bases). Trimming cost V 4 bases and J 0 bases, with 9 bases left between them. CDR3 length: 14 amino acids. CDR1 and CDR2 from the germline V gene are ENHRY and SYGVKD. CDR3 in DNA: TGTGCCATCAGTGTACAGGATTTGAACACTGAAGCTTTCTTT. Residues: CAISVQDLNTEAFF.

This clonotype was observed at least ten times. The V call is TRBV5-1, the J call TRBJ2-7, with 10 positions matching TRBD2. This CDR3 is 14 amino acids long. The ends lost 4 bases at V and 3 bases at J; junction bases unmatched: 4. Germline V lookup: CDR1 SGHRS, CDR2 YFSETQ. The CDR3 DNA reads as TGCGCCAGCAGCCATTCTAGCGGGAGCTACGAGCAGTACGTC. This sequence encodes CASSHSSGSYEQYV.

This clonotype occurred a few times. The junction departs from the called germline gene at one end, perhaps through a read error. The chain is built from TRBV20-1 and TRBJ2-1, with TRBD1 as a possible D gene (6 bases). This CDR3 contains 10 residues. Germline assignment: CDR1 DFQATT and CDR2 SNEGSKA (reference sequence). CDR3 DNA sequence: TGCAGTGCTAGTACAGGGAGAGAGCTCTTC. This sequence encodes CSASTGRELF.

This clonotype was detected only a few times. The rearrangement joins TRBV4-1 to TRBJ1-5; D remains unclear. This CDR3 contains 15 residues. Germline V gene data show CDR1 as MGHRA and CDR2 as YSYEKL. The V end lost 0 bases, the J end lost 3 bases, and 9 bases lay between the germline ends. CDR3 sequence: CASSQDILYNQPQHF. The CDR3 bases are TGCGCCAGCAGCCAAGATATCCTCTACAATCAGCCCCAGCATTTT.

This clonotype was detected ten times or more. The chain has TRBV28 and TRBJ1-5; unclear D gene. The germline V and J ends were trimmed by 6 bases and 10 bases, with 10 bases remaining between them. Germline-derived CDR1 and CDR2 are MDHEN and SYDVKM. CDR3 size: 11 residues. The CDR3 DNA reads TGTGCCAGCAGGGACGGGGAACCCCAGCATTTT. Translated: CASRDGEPQHF.

This chain joins TRBV18 and TRBJ2-3; 8 positions agree with TRBD2. The CDR3 consists of 15 residues. Germline CDR1 reads KGHSH; CDR2 reads LQKENI. The trim removed 2 bases at V and 5 bases at J, leaving 6 bases unmatched. CDR3 coding DNA: TGTGCCAGCTCACCAAACGGGAGGGCCTTAGATACGCAGTATTTT. This encodes CASSPNGRALDTQYF.

The V and J genes are TRBV20-1 and TRBJ2-2, with TRBD2 matching over 8 bases. The CDR3 has 14 residues. The V gene end was trimmed by 4 bases and the J gene end by 1 base; junction bases not matched to a gene: 2. Germline values: CDR1 DFQATT, CDR2 SNEGSKA (reference sequence). DNA for the CDR3: TGCAGTGCTACTAGCGGGCGGAACACCGGGGAGCTGTTTTTT. Translating it yields CSATSGRNTGELFF.

This clonotype was counted at least ten times. This chain connects TRBV18 to TRBJ2-1; 7 nucleotides match TRBD2. The CDR3 is 16 residues long. After removal of 3 bases from V and 5 bases from J, the junction contained 10 bases not matched to a gene. From germline, CDR1 is KGHSH and CDR2 LQKENI. The CDR3 nucleotides read TGTGCCAGCTCACCCGCCCTCACTAGCGTCCACAATGAGCAGTTCTTC. Its translation is CASSPALTSVHNEQFF.

This clonotype has more than one count but fewer than ten. The V gene is TRBV20-1, the J gene TRBJ2-5; no reliable D call. This CDR3 contains 11 residues. V gave up 6 bases and J gave up 3 bases, with 8 bases separating them. Germline CDR1 is DFQATT and CDR2 is SNEGSKA (reference sequence). CDR3 sequence (DNA): TGCAGTGCCCACTCCGAAGAGACCCAGTACTTC. Translating gives CSAHSEETQYF.

In this sample, this clonotype turned up many times. This sequence joins TRBV20-1 and TRBJ1-6, with 7 bases fitting TRBD1. Trimming at V came to 3 bases and at J to 7 bases, leaving 9 bases not matched to a gene. The CDR3 is 15 amino acids. Per the germline V gene, CDR1 is DFQATT and CDR2 is SNEGSKA (reference sequence). CDR3 amino acids: CSARGATGLNSPLHF. In DNA form, the CDR3 reads TGCAGTGCTAGGGGGGCGACAGGGCTAAATTCACCCCTCCACTTT.

This clonotype was detected many times. The rearrangement links TRBV20-1 to TRBJ1-2, with 7 bases lining up with TRBD1. J lost 5 bases, V lost 0 bases, and 9 bases had no gene match. Germline V gene data show CDR1 as DFQATT and CDR2 as SNEGSKA (reference sequence). This CDR3 comprises 15 residues. CDR3 bases: TGCAGTGCTAGAGATTACCGGGACAGCGGGTATGGCTACACCTTC. It translates to CSARDYRDSGYGYTF.

The chain is built from TRBV28 and TRBJ1-1; D uncertain. CDR1 is MDHEN, CDR2 SYDVKM, per germline. This CDR3 has 13 amino acids. V was clipped by 5 bases and J by 5 bases, with 12 bases between them. The CDR3 here is CASSPLWETEAFF. The CDR3, as DNA: TGTGCCAGCAGTCCCCTCTGGGAGACTGAAGCTTTCTTT.

This clonotype appeared a few times. The rearrangement links TRBV15 to TRBJ2-1; D may be TRBD1 or TRBD2 (5 bases each). Germline V gene data show CDR1 as LNHNV and CDR2 as YYDKDF (reference sequence). The ends were cut back, 0 bases at V and 9 bases at J, with 12 bases in the middle. This CDR3 spans 14 amino acids. The CDR3 here is CATSRDFGGSEQFF. The CDR3 DNA follows: TGTGCCACCAGCAGAGATTTTGGGGGATCTGAGCAGTTCTTC.

Note on this clonotype: A much larger clone differs by one base, so this may be a read error. The chain is built from TRBV7-9 and TRBJ1-3; no reliable D call. Germline assignment: CDR1 SEHNR and CDR2 FQNEAQ (reference sequence). The CDR3 runs to 17 residues. This CDR3 reads CSSSSGAIGYSGNTIYF. DNA of the CDR3: TGTTCCAGCAGCTCAGGCGCGATTGGGTACTCTGGAAACACCATATATTTT.

The table lists this clonotype with many counts. The chain joins TRBV6-2 or TRBV6-3 to TRBJ1-5; maybe TRBD1 (5 bases). Trimming cost V 5 bases and J 7 bases, with 15 bases left between them. This CDR3 region has 14 residues. CDR1 is MNHEY, CDR2 SVGEGT, per germline. The CDR3 is CASSRQGGIQPQHF. CDR3 sequence (DNA): TGTGCCAGCAGTCGTCAGGGAGGGATACAGCCCCAGCATTTT.

This clonotype showed up many times. The genes are TRBV27 and TRBJ2-2, with D perhaps matching TRBD2 (5 bases). The CDR3 length is 14 residues. Trimming stripped 5 bases from V and 9 bases from J, with 16 bases between. Germline CDR1 and CDR2: MNHEY and SMNVEV (reference sequence). CDR3 amino acids: CASSLTRTGRELFF. In nucleotides, the CDR3 is TGTGCCAGCAGTCTGACACGGACCGGGAGGGAGCTGTTTTTT.

The chain employs TRBV7-9 and TRBJ2-7; 8 nucleotides agree with TRBD2. This CDR3 has 13 amino acids. Trimming at V came to 5 bases and at J to 7 bases, leaving 7 bases not matched to a gene. From germline, CDR1 is SEHNR and CDR2 FQNEAQ (reference sequence). CDR3 sequence: CASSAGTRGEQYF. In DNA form, the CDR3 reads TGTGCCAGCAGCGCCGGGACTAGAGGGGAGCAGTACTTC.

This clonotype has ten or more counts. The chain employs TRBV5-1 and TRBJ2-1; D unresolved. Per germline, CDR1 SGHRS and CDR2 YFSETQ. V was clipped by 4 bases and J by 0 bases, with 11 bases between them. The CDR3 runs to 15 residues. CDR3 nucleotide sequence: TGCGCCAGCAGCCCCTCTAGGAGCTCCTACAATGAGCAGTTCTTC. It codes for CASSPSRSSYNEQFF.

Ten or more counts support this clonotype. The chain employs TRBV7-2 and TRBJ1-5, with D hard to call. CDR1 is SGHTA and CDR2 is FQGNSA in the germline V gene. Trimming removed 4 bases from V and 4 bases from J, with 8 bases in between. This CDR3 contains 13 residues. CDR3 amino acids: CASSWEFNQPQHF. The CDR3 nucleotides are TGTGCCAGCAGCTGGGAATTTAATCAGCCCCAGCATTTT. The full variable domain, completed using reference TRBV7-2 and TRBJ1-5, is GAGVSQSPSNKVTEKGKDVELRCDPISGHTALYWYRQSLGQGLEFLIYFQGNSAPDKSGLPSDRFSAERTGGSVSTLTIQRTQQEDSAVYLCASSWEFNQPQHFGDGTRLSIL.

This clonotype was detected many times. The rearrangement uses TRBV4-2 and TRBJ1-1; TRBD1 agrees at 11 bases. V shed 0 bases, J shed 4 bases, and the junction held 4 bases outside the gene matches. This CDR3 has 16 residues. Germline CDR1 LGHNA, CDR2 YNFKEQ. CDR3: CASSQDRGTGGTEAFF. In DNA form, the CDR3 reads TGTGCCAGCAGCCAAGATCGGGGGACAGGGGGCACTGAAGCTTTCTTT.

In its sample, this clonotype was seen a few times. This sequence joins TRBV7-9 and TRBJ2-1; either TRBD1 or TRBD2 may fit D (5 bases each). Germline V gene sequence: CDR1 SEHNR, CDR2 FQNEAQ (reference sequence). V gave up 5 bases and J gave up 7 bases, with 18 bases separating them. The CDR3 loop spans 15 amino acids. CDR3 in DNA: TGTGCCAGCAGCCTCCGGACACCGCTAGCTAATGAGCAGTTCTTC. Its protein is CASSLRTPLANEQFF. The complete variable domain, with remaining parts taken from reference TRBV7-9 and TRBJ2-1, reads DTGVSQNPRHKITKRGQNVTFRCDPISEHNRLYWYRQTLGQGPEFLTYFQNEAQLEKSRLLSDRFSAERPKGSFSTLEIQRTEQGDSAMYLCASSLRTPLANEQFFGPGTRLTVL.

This clonotype was picked up many times. The chain uses TRBV29-1 and TRBJ1-4, with D possibly matching TRBD1 (6 bases). The CDR3 spans 14 residues. Trimming shortened V by 6 bases and J by 3 bases, and 14 bases separated the two germline ends. The germline gives CDR1 SQVTM, CDR2 ANQGSEA. As DNA, the CDR3 is TGCAGCGTGTACCGGGACACTGCTAATGAAAAACTGTTTTTT. This gives the protein CSVYRDTANEKLFF.

This clonotype was counted between two and nine times. The rearrangement joins TRBV10-3 to TRBJ2-2; 14 positions match TRBD2. Germline lookup yields CDR1 ENHRY and CDR2 SYGVKD. CDR3 length: 16 residues. With 10 bases clipped from V and 1 base from J, the junction kept 5 bases outside the gene matches. The CDR3 DNA reads TGTGCCACCACCGGGACTAGCGGGGGGAACACCGGGGAGCTGTTTTTT. Protein: CATTGTSGGNTGELFF.

This clonotype was found many times. V and J are TRBV5-1 and TRBJ1-1; D is undetermined. The length of the CDR3 is 14 residues. V was shortened by 2 bases and J by 1 base, with 9 bases between the two germline ends. Germline V gene lookup returns CDR1 SGHRS and CDR2 YFSETQ. CDR3: CASSFRLPNTEAFF. Written as DNA, the CDR3 is TGCGCCAGCAGCTTCCGACTGCCGAACACTGAAGCTTTCTTT.

This clonotype turned up a few times. This chain connects TRBV5-1 to TRBJ2-2; D unresolved. Germline V lookup: CDR1 SGHRS, CDR2 YFSETQ. With 4 bases removed from V and 6 bases from J, the gap between germline ends came to 13 bases. The CDR3 consists of 14 residues. CDR3: CASSLDGYAGELFF. In nucleotides, the CDR3 is TGCGCCAGCAGCCTGGATGGGTACGCCGGGGAGCTGTTTTTT.

In this sample, this clonotype turned up many times. The rearrangement links TRBV29-1 to TRBJ1-1; the D is unclear. The ends were cut back, 2 bases at V and 0 bases at J, with 10 bases in the middle. The CDR3 sequence is 14 residues long. CDR1 is SQVTM and CDR2 is ANQGSEA in the germline V gene. The CDR3 loop is CSVEFFGVNTEAFF. CDR3 in DNA: TGCAGCGTTGAATTTTTCGGGGTGAACACTGAAGCTTTCTTT.

This clonotype was seen repeatedly, ten times or more. The V and J genes are TRBV12-3 or TRBV12-4 and TRBJ2-1, with D possibly being TRBD2 (6 bases). The CDR3 has 15 residues. V gave up 6 bases and J gave up 8 bases, with 20 bases separating them. The CDR3 coding sequence is TGTGCCAGCAGCCCCCTGAGCGGGCCCTTCGATGAGCAGTTCTTC. Translating it yields CASSPLSGPFDEQFF.